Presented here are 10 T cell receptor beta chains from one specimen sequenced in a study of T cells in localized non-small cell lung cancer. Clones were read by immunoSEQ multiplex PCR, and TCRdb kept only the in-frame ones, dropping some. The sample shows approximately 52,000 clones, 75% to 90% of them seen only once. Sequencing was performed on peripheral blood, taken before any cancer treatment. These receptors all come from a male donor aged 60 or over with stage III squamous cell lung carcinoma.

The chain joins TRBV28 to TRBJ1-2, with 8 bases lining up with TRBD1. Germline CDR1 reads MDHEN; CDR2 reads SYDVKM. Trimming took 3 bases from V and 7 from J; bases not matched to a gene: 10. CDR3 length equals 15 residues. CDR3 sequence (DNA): TGTGCCAGCAGTTTCTCGACAGGGGTGATGGGTGGCTACACCTTC. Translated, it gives CASSFSTGVMGGYTF.

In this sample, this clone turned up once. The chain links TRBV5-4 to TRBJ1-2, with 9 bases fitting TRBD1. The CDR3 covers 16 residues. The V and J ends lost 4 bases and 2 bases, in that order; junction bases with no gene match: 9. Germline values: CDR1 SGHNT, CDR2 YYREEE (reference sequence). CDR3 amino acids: CASSTGWDRANYGYTF. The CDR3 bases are TGTGCCAGCAGCACAGGATGGGACAGGGCCAACTATGGCTACACCTTC.

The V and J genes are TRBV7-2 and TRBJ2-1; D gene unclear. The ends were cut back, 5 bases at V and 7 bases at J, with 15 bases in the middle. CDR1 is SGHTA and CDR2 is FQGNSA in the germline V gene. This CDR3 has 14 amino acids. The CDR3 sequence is CASSTPGPGNEQFF. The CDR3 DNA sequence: TGTGCCAGCAGCACCCCCGGACCCGGGAATGAGCAGTTCTTC.

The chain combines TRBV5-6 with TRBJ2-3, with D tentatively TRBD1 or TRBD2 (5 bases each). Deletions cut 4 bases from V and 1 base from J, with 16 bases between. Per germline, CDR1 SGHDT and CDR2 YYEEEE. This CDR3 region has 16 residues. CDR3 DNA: TGTGCCAGCAGCCCCAATGGGGCGGGCGGCACAGATACGCAGTATTTT. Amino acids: CASSPNGAGGTDTQYF.

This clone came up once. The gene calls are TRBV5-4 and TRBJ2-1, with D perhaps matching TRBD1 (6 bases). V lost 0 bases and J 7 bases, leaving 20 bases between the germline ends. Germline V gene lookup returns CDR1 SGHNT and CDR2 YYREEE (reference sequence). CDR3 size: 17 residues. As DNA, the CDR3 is TGTGCCAGCAGCTTGGGGGGGCCAGCCCAGACATGGAATGAGCAGTTCTTC. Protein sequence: CASSLGGPAQTWNEQFF.

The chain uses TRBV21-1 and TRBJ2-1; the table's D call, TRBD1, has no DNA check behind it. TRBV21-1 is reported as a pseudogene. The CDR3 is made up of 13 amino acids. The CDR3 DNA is TGTGCCAGCAGCACAGGACAGCACAATGAGCAGTTCTTC. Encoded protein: CASSTGQHNEQFF.

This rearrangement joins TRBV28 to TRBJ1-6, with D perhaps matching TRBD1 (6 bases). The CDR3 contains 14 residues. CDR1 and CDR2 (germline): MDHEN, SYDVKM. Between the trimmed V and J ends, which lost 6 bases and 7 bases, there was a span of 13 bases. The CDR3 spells CASSLRDTNSPLHF. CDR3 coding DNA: TGTGCCAGCAGCCTACGGGACACAAATTCACCCCTCCACTTT. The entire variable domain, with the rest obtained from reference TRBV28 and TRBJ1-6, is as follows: DVKVTQSSRYLVKRTGEKVFLECVQDMDHENMFWYRQDPGLGLRLIYFSYDVKMKEKGDIPEGYSVSREKKERFSLILESASTNQTSMYLCASSLRDTNSPLHFGNGTRLTVT.

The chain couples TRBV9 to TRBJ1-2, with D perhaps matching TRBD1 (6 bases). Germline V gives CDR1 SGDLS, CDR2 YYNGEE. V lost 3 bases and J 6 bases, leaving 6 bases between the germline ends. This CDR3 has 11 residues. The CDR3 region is CASSGQDGYTF. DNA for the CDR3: TGTGCCAGCAGCGGACAGGATGGCTACACCTTC.

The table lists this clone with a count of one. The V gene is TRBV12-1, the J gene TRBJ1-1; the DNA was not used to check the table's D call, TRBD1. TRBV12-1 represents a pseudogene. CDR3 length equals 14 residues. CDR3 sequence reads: CASSLGQLNTEAFF. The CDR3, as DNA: TGTGCCAGCAGCCTTGGACAGTTGAACACTGAAGCTTTCTTT.

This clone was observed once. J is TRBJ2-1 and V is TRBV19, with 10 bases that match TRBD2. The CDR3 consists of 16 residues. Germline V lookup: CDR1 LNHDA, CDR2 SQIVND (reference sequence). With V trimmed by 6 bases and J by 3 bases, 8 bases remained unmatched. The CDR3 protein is CASSATGTSDYNEQFF. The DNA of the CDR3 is TGTGCCAGTAGCGCTACCGGGACTAGCGACTACAATGAGCAGTTCTTC.